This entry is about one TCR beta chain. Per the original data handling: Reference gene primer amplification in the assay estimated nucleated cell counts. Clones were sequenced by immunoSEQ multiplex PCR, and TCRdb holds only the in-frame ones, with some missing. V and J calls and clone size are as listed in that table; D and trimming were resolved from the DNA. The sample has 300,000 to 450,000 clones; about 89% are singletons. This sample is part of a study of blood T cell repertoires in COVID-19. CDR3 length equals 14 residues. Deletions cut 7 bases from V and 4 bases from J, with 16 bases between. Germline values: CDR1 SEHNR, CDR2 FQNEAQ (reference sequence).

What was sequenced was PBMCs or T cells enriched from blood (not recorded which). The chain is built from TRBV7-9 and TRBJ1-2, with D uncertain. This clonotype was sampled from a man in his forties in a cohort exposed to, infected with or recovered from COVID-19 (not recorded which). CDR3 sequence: CASKNGGSVYGYTF. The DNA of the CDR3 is TGTGCCAGCAAGAATGGAGGGTCGGTCTATGGCTACACCTTC. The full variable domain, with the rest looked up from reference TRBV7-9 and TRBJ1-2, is DTGVSQNPRHKITKRGQNVTFRCDPISEHNRLYWYRQTLGQGPEFLTYFQNEAQLEKSRLLSDRFSAERPKGSFSTLEIQRTEQGDSAMYLCASKNGGSVYGYTFGSGTRLTVV.